This T cell receptor beta chain was obtained from a study of shared clonotypes between healthy human individuals. Across the whole study: Each donor contributed plates that comprised three CD4 naive, three CD4 memory, two CD8 naive and one CD8 memory. General observations from the study: Larger estimated richness was generally recorded for naive subsets relative to memory subsets.

Deep-level assay runs were performed. Profiling relied on immunoSEQ multiplex PCR, and the TCRdb table lists in-frame clones only, not all of them. This table has 750,000 to 1,000,000 clones, 80% to 95% appearing once. As concerns this clone: Its antigen is not identified.

Cells designated naive CD8 were CD45RO-negative and were positively selected for CCR7, with terminally differentiated effector memory CD45RA+ cells excluded. The TCR was taken from a man aged 30-40 years in good health. Material for sequencing was naive CD8+ T cells sorted from blood.

Here the CDR3 reads CASSLGLGNPYEQYF. The CDR3 region has the DNA TGCGCCAGCAGCTTGGGTCTGGGGAACCCCTACGAGCAGTACTTC. This chain joins TRBV5-1 and TRBJ2-7; D is ambiguous. V lost 0 bases and J lost 2, with 12 bases in between. The germline gives CDR1 SGHRS, CDR2 YFSETQ. The CDR3 has 15 amino acids.